A selection of T cell receptor beta chains follows, all from one sample in a study of T cells in Graves' hyperthyroidism and ophthalmopathy. Via MiXCR, TCRdb re-called the multiplex PCR reads, giving one row per CDR3 protein. This table holds about 560,000 distinct CDR3 sequences, over 15% found once. Sample: blood. The receptors originated from a woman aged 18-35 years with Graves' hyperthyroidism. Each CDR3 is given with its conserved first and last residue. Fields, in order: D gene, V gene, clone size, J gene, CDR3 protein, CDR3 DNA. D genes are given only for firm matches. The size entry is marked missing in some rows and otherwise reads once, few, many or a size class.

D gene: .; V gene: TRBV20-1; clone size: .; J gene: TRBJ2-1; CDR3 protein: CSARTGTHNEQFF; CDR3 DNA: TGCAGTGCTAGAACCGGGACCCACAATGAGCAGTTCTTC
D gene: TRBD2; V gene: TRBV12-3/TRBV12-4; clone size: few; J gene: TRBJ2-3; CDR3 protein: CASSLGTSGGSTDTQYF; CDR3 DNA: TGTGCCAGCAGTTTAGGGACTAGCGGGGGAAGCACAGATACGCAGTATTTT
D gene: TRBD1; V gene: TRBV6-1; clone size: few; J gene: TRBJ1-5; CDR3 protein: CASKGMDRGGNQPQHF; CDR3 DNA: TGTGCCAGCAAGGGGATGGACAGGGGAGGCAATCAGCCCCAGCATTTT
D gene: TRBD1; V gene: TRBV6-5; clone size: .; J gene: TRBJ2-5; CDR3 protein: CASSYGQGPGETQYF; CDR3 DNA: TGTGCCAGCAGTTATGGACAGGGCCCCGGTGAGACCCAGTACTTC
D gene: .; V gene: TRBV6-1; clone size: .; J gene: TRBJ2-5; CDR3 protein: CASSEEVETQYF; CDR3 DNA: TGTGCCAGCAGTGAAGAGGTGGAGACCCAGTACTTC
D gene: .; V gene: TRBV2; clone size: few; J gene: TRBJ2-1; CDR3 protein: CASSYIGEQFF; CDR3 DNA: TGTGCCAGCAGTTACATCGGTGAGCAGTTCTTC
D gene: .; V gene: TRBV12-3/TRBV12-4; clone size: .; J gene: TRBJ2-2; CDR3 protein: CASSWRAGELFF; CDR3 DNA: TGTGCCAGCAGTTGGAGGGCCGGGGAGCTGTTTTTT
D gene: TRBD1; V gene: TRBV19; clone size: .; J gene: TRBJ1-5; CDR3 protein: CASSITGGGNQPQHF; CDR3 DNA: TGTGCCAGTAGTATAACAGGGGGCGGCAATCAGCCCCAGCATTTT
D gene: .; V gene: TRBV11-2; clone size: many; J gene: TRBJ2-2; CDR3 protein: CASSSDLTGELFF; CDR3 DNA: TGTGCCAGCAGCTCAGACTTGACCGGGGAGCTGTTTTTT
D gene: TRBD1; V gene: TRBV24-1; clone size: .; J gene: TRBJ1-5; CDR3 protein: CATSDRGQDGNQPQHF; CDR3 DNA: TGTGCCACCAGTGACCGCGGACAGGACGGCAATCAGCCCCAGCATTTT